This T cell receptor beta chain appears in the sequencing data of a study of shared clonotypes between healthy human individuals. This CDR3 contains 13 residues. CDR1 and CDR2 from the germline V gene are MGHRA and YSYEKL. Trimming stripped 1 base from V and 7 bases from J, with 8 bases between. Splitting the CD4+ cells yielded a CD45RA+ naive subset and a CD45RA-negative memory subset. Study-level points and caveats: Naive subsets tended to show greater estimated richness than memory subsets.

Profiled with immunoSEQ multiplex PCR; TCRdb holds only in-frame clones, not every one. The repertoire consists of almost 750,000 clones, with over 55% occurring once and the leading ten covering 1.8%. This clone was picked up many times. As yet, its antigen is unknown. The same CDR3 arises from other DNA sequences in this sample as well. V gene TRBV4-1 combines with J gene TRBJ1-5; D not resolved. The source material was memory CD4+ T cells sorted from blood. Subset: CD45RA-negative fraction. The TCR comes from a young woman in good health. CDR3 in amino acids: CASSQAGGQPQHF. In nucleotides, the CDR3 is TGCGCCAGCAGCCAAGCCGGAGGGCAGCCCCAGCATTTT.